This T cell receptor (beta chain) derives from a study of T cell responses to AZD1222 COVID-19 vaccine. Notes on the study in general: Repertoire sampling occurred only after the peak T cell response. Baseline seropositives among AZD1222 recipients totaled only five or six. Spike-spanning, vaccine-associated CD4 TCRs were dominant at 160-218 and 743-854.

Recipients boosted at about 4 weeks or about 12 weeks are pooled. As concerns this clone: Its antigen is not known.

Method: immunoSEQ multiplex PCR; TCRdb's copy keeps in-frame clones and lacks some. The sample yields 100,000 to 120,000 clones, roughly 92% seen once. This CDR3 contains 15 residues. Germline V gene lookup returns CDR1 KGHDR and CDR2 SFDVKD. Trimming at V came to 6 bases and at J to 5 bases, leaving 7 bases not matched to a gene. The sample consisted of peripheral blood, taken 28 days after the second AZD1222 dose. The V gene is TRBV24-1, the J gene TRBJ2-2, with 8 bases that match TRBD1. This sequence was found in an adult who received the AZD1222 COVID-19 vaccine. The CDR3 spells CATSSWTGRTGELFF. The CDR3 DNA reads TGTGCCACCAGTTCATGGACAGGGAGGACCGGGGAGCTGTTTTTT.